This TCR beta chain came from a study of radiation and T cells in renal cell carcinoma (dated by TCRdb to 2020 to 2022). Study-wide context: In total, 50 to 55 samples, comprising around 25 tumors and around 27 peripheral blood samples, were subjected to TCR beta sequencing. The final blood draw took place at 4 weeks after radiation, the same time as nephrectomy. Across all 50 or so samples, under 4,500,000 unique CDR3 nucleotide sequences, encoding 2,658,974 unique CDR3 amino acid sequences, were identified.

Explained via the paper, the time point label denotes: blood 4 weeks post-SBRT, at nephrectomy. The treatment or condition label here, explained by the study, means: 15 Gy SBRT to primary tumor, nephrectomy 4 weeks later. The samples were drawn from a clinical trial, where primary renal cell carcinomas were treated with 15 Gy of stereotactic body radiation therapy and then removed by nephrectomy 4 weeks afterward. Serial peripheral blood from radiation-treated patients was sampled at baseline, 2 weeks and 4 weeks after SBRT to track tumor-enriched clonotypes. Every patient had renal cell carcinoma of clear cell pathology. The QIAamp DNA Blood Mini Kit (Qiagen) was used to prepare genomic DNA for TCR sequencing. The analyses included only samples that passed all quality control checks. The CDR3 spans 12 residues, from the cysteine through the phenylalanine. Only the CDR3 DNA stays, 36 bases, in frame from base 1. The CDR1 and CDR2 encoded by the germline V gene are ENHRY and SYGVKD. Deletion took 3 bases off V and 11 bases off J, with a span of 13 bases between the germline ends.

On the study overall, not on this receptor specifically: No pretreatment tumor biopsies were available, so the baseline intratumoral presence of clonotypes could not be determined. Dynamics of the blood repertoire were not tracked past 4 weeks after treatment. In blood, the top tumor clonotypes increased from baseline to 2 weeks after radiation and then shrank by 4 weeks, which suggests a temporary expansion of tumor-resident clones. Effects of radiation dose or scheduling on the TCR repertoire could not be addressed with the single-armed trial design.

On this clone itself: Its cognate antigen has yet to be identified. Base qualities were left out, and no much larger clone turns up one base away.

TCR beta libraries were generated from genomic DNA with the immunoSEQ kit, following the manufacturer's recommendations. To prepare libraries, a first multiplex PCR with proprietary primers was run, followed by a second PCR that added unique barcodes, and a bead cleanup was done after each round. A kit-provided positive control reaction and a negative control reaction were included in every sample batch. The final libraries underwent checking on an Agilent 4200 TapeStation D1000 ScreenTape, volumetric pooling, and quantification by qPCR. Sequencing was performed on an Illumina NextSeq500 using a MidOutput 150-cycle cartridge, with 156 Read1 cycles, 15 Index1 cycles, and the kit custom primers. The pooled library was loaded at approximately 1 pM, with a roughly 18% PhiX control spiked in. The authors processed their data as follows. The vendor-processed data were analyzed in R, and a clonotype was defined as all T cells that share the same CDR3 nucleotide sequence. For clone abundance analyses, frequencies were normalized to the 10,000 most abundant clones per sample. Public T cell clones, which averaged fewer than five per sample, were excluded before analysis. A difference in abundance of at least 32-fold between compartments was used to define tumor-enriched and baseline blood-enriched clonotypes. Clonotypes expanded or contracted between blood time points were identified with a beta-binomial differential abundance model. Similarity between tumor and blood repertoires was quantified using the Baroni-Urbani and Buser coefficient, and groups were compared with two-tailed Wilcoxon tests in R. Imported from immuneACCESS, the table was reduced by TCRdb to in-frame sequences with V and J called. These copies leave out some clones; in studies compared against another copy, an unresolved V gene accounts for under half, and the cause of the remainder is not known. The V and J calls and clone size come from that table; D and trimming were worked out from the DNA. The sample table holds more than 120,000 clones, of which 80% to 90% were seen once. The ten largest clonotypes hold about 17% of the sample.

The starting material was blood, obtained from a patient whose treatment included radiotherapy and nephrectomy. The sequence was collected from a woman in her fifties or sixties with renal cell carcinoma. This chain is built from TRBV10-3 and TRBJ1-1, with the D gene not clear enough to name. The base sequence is TGTGCCATCAGTGAATCGGGGTCGGGGGCTTTCTTT. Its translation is CAISESGSGAFF.